This TCR beta chain was identified during a study of CD8 T cells in Susac syndrome. Random hexamers were used to reverse transcribe the RNA input (about 0.45 to 1 ug). The immunoSEQ assay covered 54 Vbeta and 13 Jbeta segments for CDR3. MiXCR was run by TCRdb on the immunoSEQ multiplex PCR reads, yielding one entry per CDR3 protein. The sample contains about 300,000 distinct CDR3 sequences, 89% of which appear only once. As concerns this clonotype: No antigen is known for it.

CD8+ and CD4+ blood T cells underwent TCR beta sequencing. Both CD4+ and CD8+ T cells were negatively isolated, and TEMRA cells underwent FACS enrichment. Overall study findings and caveats: The authors acknowledged that their TCR sequencing and HLA analysis involved a relatively small number of individuals.

V shed 5 bases and J shed 5 bases, with 13 bases lying between them. Germline lookup yields CDR1 SGHVS and CDR2 FNYEAQ. This CDR3 is built from 14 residues. Sequenced input: CD8+ T cells from PBMCs. V gene TRBV7-6 combines with J gene TRBJ2-1; D is perhaps TRBD1 or TRBD2 (5 bases each). The origin of this receptor is a human donor with multiple sclerosis. In DNA, the CDR3 is TGTGCCAGCAGCCTAGATAAGGGACACAATGAGCAGTTCTTC. It specifies CASSLDKGHNEQFF.